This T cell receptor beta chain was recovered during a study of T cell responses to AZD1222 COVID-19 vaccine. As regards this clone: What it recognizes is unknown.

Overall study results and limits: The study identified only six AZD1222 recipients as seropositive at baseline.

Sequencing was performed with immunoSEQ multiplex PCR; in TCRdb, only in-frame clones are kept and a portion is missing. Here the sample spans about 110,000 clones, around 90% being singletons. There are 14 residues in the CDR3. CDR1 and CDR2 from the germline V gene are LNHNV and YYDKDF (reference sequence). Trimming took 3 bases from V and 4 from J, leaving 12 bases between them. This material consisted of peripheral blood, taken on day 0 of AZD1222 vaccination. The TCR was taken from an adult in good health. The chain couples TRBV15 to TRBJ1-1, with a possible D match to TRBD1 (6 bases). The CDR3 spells CATSSQDRLTEAFF. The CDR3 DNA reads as TGTGCCACCAGCAGCCAGGACAGACTCACTGAAGCTTTCTTT. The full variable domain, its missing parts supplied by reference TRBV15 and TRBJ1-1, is DAMVIQNPRYQVTQFGKPVTLSCSQTLNHNVMYWYQQKSSQAPKLLFHYYDKDFNNEADTPDNFQSRRPNTSFCFLDIRSPGLGDTAMYLCATSSQDRLTEAFFGQGTRLTVV.